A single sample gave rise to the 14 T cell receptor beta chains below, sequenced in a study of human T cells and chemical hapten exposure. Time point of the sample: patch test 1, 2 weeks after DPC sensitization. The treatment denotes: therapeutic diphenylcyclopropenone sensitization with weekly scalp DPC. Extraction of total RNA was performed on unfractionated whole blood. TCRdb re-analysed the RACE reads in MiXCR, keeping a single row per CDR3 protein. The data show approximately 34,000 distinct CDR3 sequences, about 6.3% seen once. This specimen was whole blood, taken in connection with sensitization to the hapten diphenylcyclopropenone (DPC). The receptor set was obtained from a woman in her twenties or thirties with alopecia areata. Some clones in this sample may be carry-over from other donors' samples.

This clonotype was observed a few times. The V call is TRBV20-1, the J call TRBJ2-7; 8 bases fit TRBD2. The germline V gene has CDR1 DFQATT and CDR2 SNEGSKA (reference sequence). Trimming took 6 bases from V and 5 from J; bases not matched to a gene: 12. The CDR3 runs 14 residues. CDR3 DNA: TGCAGTGCCACGGGGGGGTTAGGTTTGGACGAGCAGTACTTC. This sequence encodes CSATGGLGLDEQYF.

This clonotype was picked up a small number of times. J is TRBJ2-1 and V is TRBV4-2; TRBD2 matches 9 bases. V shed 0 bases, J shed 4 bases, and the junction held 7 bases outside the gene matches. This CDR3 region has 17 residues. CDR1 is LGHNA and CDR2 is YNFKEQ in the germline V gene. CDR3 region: CASSQESGGGAYNEQFF. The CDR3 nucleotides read TGTGCCAGCAGCCAAGAGTCTGGCGGGGGGGCGTACAATGAGCAGTTCTTC.

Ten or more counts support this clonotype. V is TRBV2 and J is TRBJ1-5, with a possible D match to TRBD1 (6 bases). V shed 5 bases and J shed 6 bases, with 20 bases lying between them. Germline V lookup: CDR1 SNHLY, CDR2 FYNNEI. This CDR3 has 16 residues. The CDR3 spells CASSRGGAELSQPQHF. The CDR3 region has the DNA TGTGCCAGCAGTCGGGGGGGCGCAGAGTTGAGTCAGCCCCAGCATTTT.

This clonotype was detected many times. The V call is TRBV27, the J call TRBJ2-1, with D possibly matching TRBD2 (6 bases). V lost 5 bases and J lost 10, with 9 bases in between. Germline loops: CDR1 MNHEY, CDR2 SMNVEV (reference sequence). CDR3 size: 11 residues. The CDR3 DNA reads TGTGCCAGCAGTCAAAGCGGGGAGCAGTTCTTC. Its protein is CASSQSGEQFF.

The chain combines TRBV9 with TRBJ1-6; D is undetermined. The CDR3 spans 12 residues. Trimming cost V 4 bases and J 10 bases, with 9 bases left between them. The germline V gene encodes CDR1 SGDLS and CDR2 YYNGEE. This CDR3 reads CASSTRFSPLHF. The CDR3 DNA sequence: TGTGCCAGCAGCACCCGTTTCTCACCCCTCCACTTT.

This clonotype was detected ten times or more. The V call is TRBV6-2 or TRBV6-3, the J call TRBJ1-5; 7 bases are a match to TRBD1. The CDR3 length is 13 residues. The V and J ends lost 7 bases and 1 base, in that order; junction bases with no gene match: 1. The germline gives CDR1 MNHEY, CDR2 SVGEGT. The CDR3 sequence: CASMTGSNQPQHF. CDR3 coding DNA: TGTGCCAGCATGACAGGGAGCAATCAGCCCCAGCATTTT.

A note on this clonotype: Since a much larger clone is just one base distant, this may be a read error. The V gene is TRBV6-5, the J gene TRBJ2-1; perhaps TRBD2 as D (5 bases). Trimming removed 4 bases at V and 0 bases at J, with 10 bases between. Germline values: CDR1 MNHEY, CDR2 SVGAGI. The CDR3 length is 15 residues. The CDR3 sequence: CASSSTEGSYNEQFF. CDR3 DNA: TGTGCCAGCAGTTCCACAGAGGGCTCCTACAATGAGCAGTTCTTC.

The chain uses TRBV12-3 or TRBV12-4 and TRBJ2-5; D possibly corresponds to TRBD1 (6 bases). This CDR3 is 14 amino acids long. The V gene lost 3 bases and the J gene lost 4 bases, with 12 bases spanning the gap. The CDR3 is CASSFDGTRETQYF. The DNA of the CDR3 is TGTGCCAGCAGTTTTGATGGGACACGAGAGACCCAGTACTTC.

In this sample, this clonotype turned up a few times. The CDR3 sequence is CASSGGGELFF. The CDR3 DNA is TGCGCCAGCAGCGGGGGAGGGGAGCTGTTTTTT. The chain recombines TRBV4-1 with TRBJ2-2; D is tentatively TRBD1 or TRBD2 (5 bases each). Germline CDR1 reads MGHRA; CDR2 reads YSYEKL. This CDR3 comprises 11 residues. Trimming left V 5 bases short and J 8 bases short, with 6 bases between.

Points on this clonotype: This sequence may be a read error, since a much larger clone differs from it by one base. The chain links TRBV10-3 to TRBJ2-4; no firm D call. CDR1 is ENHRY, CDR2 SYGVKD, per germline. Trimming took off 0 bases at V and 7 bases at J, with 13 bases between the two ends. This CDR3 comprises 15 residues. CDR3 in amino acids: CAISESVKSPNIQYF. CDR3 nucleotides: TGTGCCATCAGTGAGTCTGTCAAGTCGCCCAACATTCAGTACTTC.

Written as DNA, the CDR3 is TGTGCCAGCAGTCTCTTGGCCACTGAAGCTTTCTTT. Translating it yields CASSLLATEAFF. V is TRBV28 and J is TRBJ1-1; D not certain. The CDR3 is 12 amino acids. The V gene lost 5 bases and the J gene lost 4 bases, with 8 bases spanning the gap. Germline CDR1 and CDR2: MDHEN and SYDVKM.

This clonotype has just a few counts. CDR3 coding DNA: TGTGCCAGCTCACCACGACAGGATCAGCCCCAGCATTTT. This encodes CASSPRQDQPQHF. The rearrangement joins TRBV18 to TRBJ1-5, with TRBD1 as a possible D gene (6 bases). V lost 1 base and J lost 5, with 6 bases in between. The CDR3 has 13 residues. Germline V lookup: CDR1 KGHSH, CDR2 LQKENI.

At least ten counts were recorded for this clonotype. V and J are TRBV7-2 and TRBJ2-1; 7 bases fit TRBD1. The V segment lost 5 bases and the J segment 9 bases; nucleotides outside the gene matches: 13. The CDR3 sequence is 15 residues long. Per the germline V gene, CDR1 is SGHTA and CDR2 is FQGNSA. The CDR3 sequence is CASSLGQDRRGEQFF. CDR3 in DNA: TGTGCCAGCAGCCTCGGACAGGACCGAAGAGGTGAGCAGTTCTTC.

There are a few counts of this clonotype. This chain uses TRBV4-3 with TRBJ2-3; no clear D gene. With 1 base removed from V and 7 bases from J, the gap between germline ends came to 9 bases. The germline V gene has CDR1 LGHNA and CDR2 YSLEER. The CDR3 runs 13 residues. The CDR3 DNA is TGCGCCAGCAGCCAAGTTCTGGATTATACGCAGTATTTT. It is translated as CASSQVLDYTQYF.